The TCR beta chain under discussion was sequenced for a study of T cells after yellow fever vaccination. This clonotype appeared many times. Its antigen is not known. Each CDR3 protein is one row after TCRdb ran MiXCR on the 5' RACE reads. The sample has more than 95,000 distinct CDR3 sequences; roughly 6.8% are singletons. Trimming took off 8 bases at V and 6 bases at J, with 12 bases between the two ends. Looked up from germline, CDR1 is DFQATT and CDR2 is SNEGSKA (reference sequence). CDR3 length: 11 amino acids. General study findings and limits: On re-exposure, the response was weaker but peaked faster, at day 5 versus 15. Shared CD4/CD8 clonotypes were a small share, likely from convergent recombination.

The V call is TRBV20-1, the J call TRBJ2-3; the D is unclear. The TCR comes from a man aged 18 to 29 who received the YFV17D yellow fever vaccine. The starting material was CD4+ T cells sorted from PBMCs, obtained more than 35 days after the first yellow fever vaccination. The CDR3 DNA reads as TGCAGTATTCTGGTCGTGGATACGCAGTATTTT. Protein sequence: CSILVVDTQYF.